The present T cell receptor (beta chain) was sequenced within a study of cytomegalovirus exposure and HLA in healthy donors. The CDR3 is 12 amino acids. V lost 3 bases, J lost 6 bases, and 9 bases lay in between. Germline values: CDR1 MDHEN, CDR2 SYDVKM. The study, taken as a whole, reports: The study designated fewer than 200 TCR beta chains cytomegalovirus-associated. Analyzed later, association rates of TCRs varied across HLA loci, with DRB1 most and HLA-C fewest.

Primers for the PCR totalled 60 Vbeta and 13 Jbeta. Some clones are missing from TCRdb's copy, which holds only in-frame ones; the method was immunoSEQ multiplex PCR. Here the sample spans 100,000 to 150,000 clones, around three quarters being singletons. Details on this clone: Its antigen is not known.

When sampled, the donors appeared nominally healthy, though they likely had unrecorded immune exposures. The sample comprised PBMCs. The source is a man aged 18 to 30 in good health and CMV-seronegative. The rearrangement links TRBV28 to TRBJ2-7; no clear D. CDR3: CASSLVGCEQYF. For the CDR3, the DNA is TGTGCCAGCAGTTTGGTGGGCTGCGAGCAGTACTTC.